Following are 31 T cell receptor beta chains from one sample sequenced in a study of shared T cell receptors in the human thymus (dated by TCRdb to about 2021). Libraries were built with the immunoSEQ multiplex PCR assay. Drawn from immuneACCESS, this table holds only the in-frame rearrangements with V and J called that TCRdb kept. Clones are partly lost; checked studies trace under half to an unresolved V gene and leave the rest unexplained. The sample has about 610,000 clones on record, around 89% of them singletons. Together, the top ten hold around 0.0099% of the sample. These data were likewise used in another study, on human thymus T cells.

Sequencing used thymocytes. These TCRs come from a boy younger than two with a congenital heart defect. Donor details come from another sample of the same person, matched by shared clones.

The chain carries TRBV4-2 and TRBJ2-7; TRBD2 matches 8 bases. CDR1 and CDR2 (germline): LGHNA, YNFKEQ. This CDR3 spans 16 amino acids. J lost 7 bases, V lost 3 bases, and 14 bases had no gene match. The CDR3 nucleotides read TGTGCCAGCAGCCAGAAGACTCCGGGACTAGTAGTTGAGCAGTACTTC. Protein: CASSQKTPGLVVEQYF.

The V gene is TRBV25-1, the J gene TRBJ1-1; TRBD1 aligns across 8 bases. The J segment lost 1 base and the V segment lost 5 bases, leaving 6 bases of the junction unmatched. This CDR3 is built from 15 residues. Germline CDR1 and CDR2: MGHDK and SYGVNS. DNA of the CDR3: TGTGCCAGCAGTATTCCGGACAGGGAGAACACTGAAGCTTTCTTT. Translated, it gives CASSIPDRENTEAFF.

This chain links TRBV2 with TRBJ1-2; D might be TRBD1 (5 bases). The V gene's germline CDR1 is SNHLY and CDR2 FYNNEI. The V and J ends lost 7 bases and 2 bases respectively, with 17 bases between them. This CDR3 has 15 residues. The CDR3 protein is CASKGYHRPNYGYTF. CDR3 sequence (DNA): TGTGCCAGCAAGGGTTACCACAGGCCCAACTATGGCTACACCTTC.

The chain combines TRBV10-2 with TRBJ2-7, with 10 bases that match TRBD2. V lost 2 bases, J lost 7 bases, and 20 bases stayed unmatched. The CDR3 length is 19 residues. Per germline, CDR1 WSHSY and CDR2 SAAADI. The CDR3 region is CASSERSLARTSGLGEQYF. The CDR3 bases are TGCGCCAGCAGTGAGAGGAGCCTCGCCCGGACTAGCGGATTGGGGGAGCAGTACTTC.

The chain is built from TRBV4-1 and TRBJ2-1; no reliable D call. V lost 0 bases and J lost 0, with 9 bases in between. The CDR3 sequence is 16 residues long. Germline assignment: CDR1 MGHRA and CDR2 YSYEKL. For the CDR3, the DNA is TGCGCCAGCAGCCAAGACCCACCGAGCTCCTACAATGAGCAGTTCTTC. It encodes CASSQDPPSSYNEQFF.

The chain carries TRBV6-5 and TRBJ2-5; 7 bases are shared with TRBD1. The J call may be in error: the DNA end matches TRBJ2-7 better. Germline CDR1 and CDR2: MNHEY and SVGAGI. The CDR3 runs 15 residues. The CDR3 is CASSRARGFPYEQYF. CDR3 DNA sequence: TGTGCCAGCAGCCGCGCCAGGGGGTTCCCCTACGAGCAGTACTTC.

The chain couples TRBV27 to TRBJ1-1; possible D gene TRBD1, 5 bases. The germline gives CDR1 MNHEY, CDR2 SMNVEV (reference sequence). CDR3 length: 18 amino acids. Trimming removed 0 bases from V and 5 bases from J, with 22 bases in between. This CDR3 reads CASSLSFRPLKQGTEAFF. In DNA form, the CDR3 reads TGTGCCAGCAGTTTATCTTTCAGGCCCCTAAAGCAGGGTACTGAAGCTTTCTTT.

J is TRBJ1-2 and V is TRBV6-7; 9 bases are a match to TRBD1. TRBV6-7 is annotated as an ORF whose role is uncertain. V lost 8 bases and J lost 0; bases outside the gene matches: 13. The CDR3 has 17 residues. The CDR3 loop reads CASGPGQGSPTNYGYTF. The DNA of the CDR3 is TGTGCCAGCGGACCGGGACAGGGCTCCCCTACTAACTATGGCTACACCTTC.

CDR3 region: CASAQGGAGELFF. DNA for the CDR3: TGTGCCAGCGCGCAGGGTGGGGCCGGGGAGCTGTTTTTT. The V and J genes are TRBV27 and TRBJ2-2; D might be TRBD1 (5 bases). The V end lost 8 bases, the J end lost 6 bases, and 13 bases lay between the germline ends. The CDR3 sequence is 13 residues long. In germline, CDR1 is MNHEY, CDR2 SMNVEV (reference sequence).

The chain has TRBV5-4 and TRBJ2-1, with TRBD2 matching over 11 bases. Germline-derived CDR1 and CDR2 are SGHNT and YYREEE (reference sequence). Germline trimming cut 4 bases from V and 0 bases from J; bases unmatched to any gene: 15. This CDR3 region has 20 residues. In DNA form, the CDR3 reads TGTGCCAGCAGCCGCTTGATGGGTAGCGGGAGGGCAAGCTCCTACAATGAGCAGTTCTTC. Protein sequence: CASSRLMGSGRASSYNEQFF.

This chain connects TRBV14 to TRBJ2-1; the match to TRBD2 covers 7 bases. Germline V gene data show CDR1 as SGHDN and CDR2 as FVKESK. V was clipped by 3 bases and J by 4 bases; unmatched bases: 3. This CDR3 is built from 14 residues. This CDR3 is CASSHQGGYNEQFF. CDR3 nucleotides: TGTGCCAGCAGCCATCAGGGAGGGTACAATGAGCAGTTCTTC.

V usage is TRBV5-1 and J usage is TRBJ2-4; TRBD1 is a possible D gene (5 bases). V shed 4 bases and J shed 2 bases, with 16 bases lying between them. This CDR3 is 16 amino acids long. Germline V gives CDR1 SGHRS, CDR2 YFSETQ. CDR3 residues: CASSPWGFGTKNIQYF. The CDR3 region has the DNA TGCGCCAGCAGCCCATGGGGCTTCGGAACCAAAAACATTCAGTACTTC.

This chain uses TRBV9 with TRBJ2-7; D is perhaps TRBD1 (7 bases). The germline V and J ends were trimmed by 0 bases and 1 base, with 14 bases remaining between them. This CDR3 contains 16 residues. CDR1 is SGDLS and CDR2 is YYNGEE in the germline V gene. CDR3 bases: TGTGCCAGCAGCGTAGGGGGGGACAGACGATCCTACGAGCAGTACTTC. Its protein is CASSVGGDRRSYEQYF.

V usage is TRBV4-1 and J usage is TRBJ2-7, with a possible D match to TRBD1 (5 bases). Germline V lookup: CDR1 MGHRA, CDR2 YSYEKL. Trimming removed 1 base at V and 9 bases at J, with 19 bases between. This CDR3 has 15 residues. CDR3 protein: CASSQGRAQGTGQYF. The CDR3 region has the DNA TGCGCCAGCAGCCAAGGTCGGGCCCAGGGCACGGGGCAGTACTTC.

The chain has TRBV5-6 and TRBJ1-1, with TRBD1 matching over 12 bases. J was trimmed by 3 bases and V by 0 bases; bases with no gene match: 3. The CDR3 length is 16 residues. Germline values: CDR1 SGHDT, CDR2 YYEEEE. The CDR3 coding sequence is TGTGCCAGCAGCTTGGGGGGACAGGGGGCGGACACTGAAGCTTTCTTT. Amino acids: CASSLGGQGADTEAFF.

CDR3 sequence: CASSPGQGHYEQYF. As DNA, the CDR3 is TGTGCCAGCTCGCCGGGACAGGGACATTACGAGCAGTACTTC. The chain recombines TRBV11-3 with TRBJ2-7; TRBD1 aligns across 9 bases. Unmatched junction bases numbered 9, after V lost 8 bases and J lost 4 bases. The CDR3 runs to 14 residues. Germline lookup yields CDR1 SGHNT and CDR2 YENEEA.

The genes are TRBV5-1 and TRBJ1-1; no reliable D call. This CDR3 contains 14 residues. Germline CDR1 and CDR2: SGHRS and YFSETQ. V gave up 0 bases and J gave up 0 bases, with 6 bases separating them. This CDR3 reads CASSLVAMNTEAFF. In nucleotides, the CDR3 is TGCGCCAGCAGCTTGGTAGCTATGAACACTGAAGCTTTCTTT.

This chain links TRBV13 with TRBJ1-2, with 7 nucleotides matching TRBD1. Germline values: CDR1 PRHDT, CDR2 FYEKMQ (reference sequence). J was trimmed by 6 bases and V by 4 bases; bases with no gene match: 14. The CDR3 is 16 residues long. The CDR3 reads CASSYDLIGQADGYTF. In DNA form, the CDR3 reads TGTGCCAGCAGCTACGACTTAATTGGACAGGCGGATGGCTACACCTTC.

The chain combines TRBV18 with TRBJ2-7, with TRBD2 identical over 8 bases. The CDR3 contains 17 residues. Per germline, CDR1 KGHSH and CDR2 LQKENI. V lost 3 bases and J lost 7; bases outside the gene matches: 17. The CDR3 DNA follows: TGTGCCAGCTCACCTGCGGGCGGGAGGCCCCATAAAGCGGAGCAGTACTTC. The encoded protein is CASSPAGGRPHKAEQYF.

The chain employs TRBV6-1 and TRBJ1-5, with a possible D match to TRBD1 (5 bases). The CDR3 runs to 20 residues. V was clipped by 2 bases and J by 0 bases, with 23 bases between them. The germline CDR1 and CDR2 sequences are MNHNS and SASEGT. This CDR3 is CASSEQGRRLGAFSNQPQHF. The CDR3 DNA sequence: TGTGCCAGCAGTGAACAGGGCAGGAGATTAGGTGCCTTTAGCAATCAGCCCCAGCATTTT.

The chain employs TRBV25-1 and TRBJ2-5; 7 positions match TRBD1. The CDR3 consists of 13 residues. The ends lost 8 bases at V and 0 bases at J; junction bases unmatched: 3. Germline V lookup: CDR1 MGHDK, CDR2 SYGVNS. The CDR3 DNA reads as TGTGCCAGCTCTGACAGGGACCAAGAGACCCAGTACTTC. This sequence encodes CASSDRDQETQYF.

The rearrangement links TRBV19 to TRBJ2-1; 13 bases are a match to TRBD2. CDR1 LNHDA and CDR2 SQIVND come from the germline V gene (reference sequence). CDR3 length: 18 residues. Trimming removed 5 bases from V and 8 bases from J; junction bases left unmatched: 15. The CDR3 nucleotides are TGTGCCAGTAGTCAGACTAGCGGGAGGTCCCGGGATTTCGATGAGCAGTTCTTC. It codes for CASSQTSGRSRDFDEQFF.

CDR3 nucleotides: TGTGCCAGCAGCCTCCGAGAGATCTACGAGCAGTACTTC. Its protein is CASSLREIYEQYF. J is TRBJ2-7 and V is TRBV5-6; D not certain. Between the trimmed V and J ends, which lost 4 bases and 3 bases, there was a span of 11 bases. Germline CDR1 and CDR2: SGHDT and YYEEEE. The CDR3 length is 13 residues.

CDR3 sequence reads: CASMPPEETCTGELFF. The CDR3 DNA reads TGTGCCAGCATGCCGCCGGAGGAGACGTGCACCGGGGAGCTGTTTTTT. This chain links TRBV7-9 with TRBJ2-2, with D perhaps TRBD2 (5 bases). Germline CDR1 SEHNR, CDR2 FQNEAQ (reference sequence). V lost 7 bases and J lost 4, with 19 bases in between. The CDR3 is 16 amino acids.

This chain joins TRBV10-1 and TRBJ2-7, with unresolved D. Germline V gene lookup returns CDR1 WNHNN and CDR2 SYGVQD (reference sequence). Trimming left V 8 bases short and J 2 bases short, with 19 bases between. The CDR3 is made up of 15 amino acids. The CDR3 loop is CASPHPPKRTYEQYF. CDR3 nucleotides: TGCGCCAGCCCCCACCCCCCGAAGCGCACCTACGAGCAGTACTTC.

The gene calls are TRBV28 and TRBJ2-7; the match to TRBD2 covers 7 bases. CDR1 MDHEN and CDR2 SYDVKM come from the germline V gene. The CDR3 has 14 residues. Trimming removed 4 bases from V and 1 base from J; junction bases left unmatched: 4. The CDR3 here is CASSWGGKSYEQYF. In DNA, the CDR3 is TGTGCCAGCAGTTGGGGAGGGAAATCCTACGAGCAGTACTTC.

This sequence joins TRBV5-1 and TRBJ2-6, with D perhaps matching TRBD1 (6 bases). Trimming cost V 2 bases and J 0 bases, with 15 bases left between them. Looked up from germline, CDR1 is SGHRS and CDR2 is YFSETQ. The CDR3 is made up of 18 amino acids. CDR3 DNA: TGCGCCAGCAGCTTAGGGGCAGGGGCATTCTCTGGGGCCAACGTCCTGACTTTC. Its translation is CASSLGAGAFSGANVLTF.

V gene TRBV27 combines with J gene TRBJ2-1, with TRBD2 matching 11 bases. V lost 8 bases to trimming and J lost 7 bases; unmatched junction nucleotides: 13. The CDR3 spans 16 residues. Per the germline V gene, CDR1 is MNHEY and CDR2 is SMNVEV (reference sequence). CDR3: CASDPPTSGISNEQFF. CDR3 sequence (DNA): TGTGCCAGCGATCCCCCGACTAGCGGGATTTCGAATGAGCAGTTCTTC.

This chain links TRBV4-3 with TRBJ2-7, with TRBD2 matching over 7 bases. The CDR3 runs 16 residues. CDR1 LGHNA and CDR2 YSLEER come from the germline V gene. V was clipped by 0 bases and J by 9 bases; unmatched bases: 14. CDR3 in amino acids: CASSQEVSVGGGRQYF. CDR3 DNA sequence: TGCGCCAGCAGCCAAGAGGTGTCCGTCGGGGGAGGGAGGCAGTACTTC.

The chain joins TRBV6-4 to TRBJ2-5, with D maybe TRBD1 (6 bases). Germline loops: CDR1 MRHNA, CDR2 SNTAGT. Deletions cut 10 bases from V and 3 bases from J, with 12 bases between. This CDR3 region has 12 residues. Written as DNA, the CDR3 is TGTGCCAACAACCAGGGGAAAGAGACCCAGTACTTC. This translates into CANNQGKETQYF.

The V and J genes are TRBV4-3 and TRBJ2-4; D call uncertain. The CDR3 extends over 16 amino acids. Germline CDR1 is LGHNA and CDR2 is YSLEER. Trimming shortened V by 1 base and J by 3 bases, and 13 bases separated the two germline ends. The CDR3 DNA follows: TGCGCCAGCAGCCAAGTGAGGATTGCACACAAAAACATTCAGTACTTC. Translated, it gives CASSQVRIAHKNIQYF.